This T cell receptor (beta chain) was sequenced during a study of blood T cell repertoires in COVID-19. Study-wide context: Sites across the United States, Italy and Spain contributed samples from acute and convalescent COVID-19. Nucleic acid was either cDNA or gDNA, and it came from T cells, B-cell-depleted T cells, or PBMCs.

This CDR3 is 15 amino acids long. The germline V gene encodes CDR1 MDHEN and CDR2 SYDVKM. Trimming cost V 8 bases and J 0 bases, with 11 bases left between them. Authors' data handling: Quantification of nucleated cells was approximated via reference gene primer amplification. Data came from immunoSEQ multiplex PCR; TCRdb stores just in-frame clones and leaves some out. V and J calls and clone size are as listed in that table; D and trimming were resolved from the DNA. The table lists 200,000 to 250,000 clones, about 80% of them singletons, with about 3% in the top ten. The sequencing sample was made of peripheral blood. This clonotype originated in a woman in her thirties who had recovered from COVID-19. The chain is built from TRBV28 and TRBJ2-6, with D possibly being TRBD2 (5 bases). The CDR3 bases are TGTGCCAGCGTTTTAGGAGGCTCTGGGGCCAACGTCCTGACTTTC. Amino acids: CASVLGGSGANVLTF.